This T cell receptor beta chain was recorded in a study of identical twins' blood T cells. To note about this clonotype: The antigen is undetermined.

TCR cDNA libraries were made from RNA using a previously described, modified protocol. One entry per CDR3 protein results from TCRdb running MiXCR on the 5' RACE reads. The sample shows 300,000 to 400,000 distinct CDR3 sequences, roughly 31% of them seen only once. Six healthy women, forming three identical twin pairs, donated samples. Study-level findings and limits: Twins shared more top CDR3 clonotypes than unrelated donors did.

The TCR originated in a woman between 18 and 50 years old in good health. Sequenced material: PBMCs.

In nucleotides, the CDR3 is TGTGCCAGCTCACCGCAGAGTCAAGGATATGGCTACACCTTC. Translated, it gives CASSPQSQGYGYTF. V is TRBV18 and J is TRBJ1-2; no firm D call. Germline V gene data show CDR1 as KGHSH and CDR2 as LQKENI. This CDR3 spans 14 amino acids. Trimming removed 3 bases from V and 5 bases from J, with 13 bases in between. Drawing the rest from reference TRBV18 and TRBJ1-2, the complete variable domain is NAGVMQNPRHLVRRRGQEARLRCSPMKGHSHVYWYRQLPEEGLKFMVYLQKENIIDESGMPKERFSAEFPKEGPSILRIQQVVRGDSAAYFCASSPQSQGYGYTFGSGTRLTVV.